This T cell receptor (beta chain) is drawn from a study of OX40 agonist ivuxolimab in advanced cancers. This CDR3 comprises 17 residues. The V end lost 4 bases, the J end lost 4 bases, and 19 bases lay between the germline ends. Germline values: CDR1 MNHNS, CDR2 SASEGT. Profiling relied on immunoSEQ multiplex PCR, and the TCRdb table lists in-frame clones only, not all of them. The data hold 20,000 to 25,000 clones, with approximately 86% observed a single time. The chain carries TRBV6-1 and TRBJ2-2, with D perhaps being TRBD1 or TRBD2 (6 bases each). The TCR was taken from an adult with an advanced solid tumor such as melanoma, head and neck, liver or kidney cancer. The source material was CD4+ or CD8+ T cells sorted from blood, sampled in a trial of the OX40 agonist ivuxolimab. CDR3 sequence (DNA): TGTGCCAGCAGTGGTGGACGAGGGGGGCCGGGCACCGGGGAGCTGTTTTTT. Its translation is CASSGGRGGPGTGELFF.